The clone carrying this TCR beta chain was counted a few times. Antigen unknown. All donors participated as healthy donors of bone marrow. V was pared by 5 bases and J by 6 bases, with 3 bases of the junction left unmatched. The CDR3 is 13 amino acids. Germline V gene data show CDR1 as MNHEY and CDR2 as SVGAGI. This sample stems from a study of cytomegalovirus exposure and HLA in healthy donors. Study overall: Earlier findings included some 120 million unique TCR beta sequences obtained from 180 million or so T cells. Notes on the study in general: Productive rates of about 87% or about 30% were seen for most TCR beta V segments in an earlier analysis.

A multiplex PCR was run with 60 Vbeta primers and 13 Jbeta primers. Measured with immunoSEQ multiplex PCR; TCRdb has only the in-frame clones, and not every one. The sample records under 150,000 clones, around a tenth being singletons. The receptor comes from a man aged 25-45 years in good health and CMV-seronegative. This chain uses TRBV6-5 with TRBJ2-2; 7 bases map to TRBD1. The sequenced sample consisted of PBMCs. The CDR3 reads CASSAQGAGELFF. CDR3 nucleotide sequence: TGTGCCAGCAGTGCTCAGGGGGCCGGGGAGCTGTTTTTT.